A selection of T cell receptor beta chains follows, all from one sample in a study of T-cell reconstitution after alpha-beta-depleted transplantation in children. TCRdb processed the PCR reads anew with MiXCR; each CDR3 protein has one entry. The table has 580,000 or so distinct CDR3 sequences, more than 20% seen once. Sequenced here: PBMCs, mostly from graft donor cells, sampled 360 days after TCRalphabeta/CD19-depleted stem cell transplant. The receptors here all came from a boy under two years old who had a stem cell transplant for acute myeloid leukemia, so the T cells may come from the graft donor. Each CDR3 is given with its conserved first and last residue. A D gene is named only where the DNA matches it firmly. Expanded clones are given a class, and other clones once, few, many or no size at all.

abundance | len | d_gene | j_gene | v_gene | CDR3aa | CDR3nt
many | 14 | NA | TRBJ2-1 | TRBV20-1 | CSALGGRREDEQFF | TGCAGTGCCCTGGGCGGGCGGCGAGAGGATGAGCAGTTCTTC
NA | 12 | NA | TRBJ1-1 | TRBV28 | CASSFANTEAFF | TGTGCCAGCAGTTTCGCAAACACTGAAGCTTTCTTT
many | 15 | NA | TRBJ1-5 | TRBV28 | CASSRQGSFTQPQHF | TGTGCCAGCAGCCGCCAAGGGTCATTTACTCAGCCCCAGCATTTT
NA | 15 | TRBD1 | TRBJ2-7 | TRBV7-2 | CASSLEGQGLYEQYF | TGTGCCAGCAGCTTAGAGGGACAGGGGCTATACGAGCAGTACTTC
many | 16 | TRBD2 | TRBJ2-3 | TRBV6-5 | CASSYGLAGTTDTQYF | TGTGCCAGCAGTTACGGCCTAGCGGGGACCACAGATACGCAGTATTTT
NA | 13 | NA | TRBJ2-2 | TRBV29-1 | CSVHPGPTGELFF | TGCAGCGTCCATCCCGGACCCACCGGGGAGCTGTTTTTT
few | 11 | NA | TRBJ2-4 | TRBV29-1 | CSVGTRSIQYF | TGCAGCGTTGGGACCCGAAGCATTCAGTACTTC
few | 14 | NA | TRBJ1-3 | TRBV12-3/TRBV12-4 | CASRRTSTGNTIYF | TGTGCCAGCAGAAGAACTAGCACTGGAAACACCATATATTTT
many | 14 | NA | TRBJ2-5 | TRBV5-1 | CASSLAGRSETQYF | TGCGCCAGCAGCTTGGCGGGCAGGTCGGAGACCCAGTACTTC
NA | 16 | NA | TRBJ2-3 | TRBV6-2/TRBV6-3 | CASRSRRGSITDTQYF | TGTGCCAGCAGATCGAGACGGGGCTCGATCACAGATACGCAGTATTTT
once | 14 | NA | TRBJ2-1 | TRBV12-3/TRBV12-4 | CASSLEVNYNEQFF | TGTGCCAGCAGTTTAGAGGTTAATTACAATGAGCAGTTCTTC
NA | 13 | NA | TRBJ1-5 | TRBV12-3/TRBV12-4 | CASSLEGTSPQHF | TGTGCCAGCAGTTTGGAGGGGACATCACCCCAGCATTTT
NA | 15 | NA | TRBJ1-4 | TRBV6-5 | CASSYSGRRNEKLFF | TGTGCCAGCAGTTACTCGGGCAGGAGGAATGAAAAACTGTTTTTT
NA | 13 | TRBD1 | TRBJ2-7 | TRBV25-1 | CATTPQGGREQYF | TGTGCCACTACCCCACAGGGGGGCCGCGAGCAGTACTTC
many | 12 | NA | TRBJ1-2 | TRBV29-1 | CSVEDNPYGYTF | TGCAGCGTTGAAGACAACCCTTATGGCTACACCTTC
few | 15 | NA | TRBJ1-2 | TRBV6-1 | CASSVRTVPNYGYTF | TGTGCCAGCAGCGTTAGGACGGTGCCTAACTATGGCTACACCTTC
NA | 18 | TRBD2 | TRBJ2-3 | TRBV5-1 | CASSLRLAGGTATDTQYF | TGCGCCAGCAGCTTGAGACTAGCGGGGGGAACAGCCACAGATACGCAGTATTTT
NA | 15 | NA | TRBJ2-5 | TRBV7-9 | CASSRAVGFQETQYF | TGTGCCAGCAGTAGAGCGGTAGGGTTCCAAGAGACCCAGTACTTC
NA | 13 | NA | TRBJ2-6 | TRBV30 | CAWSSSGANVLTF | TGTGCCTGGAGTAGCTCTGGGGCCAACGTCCTGACTTTC
many | 18 | TRBD2 | TRBJ2-1 | TRBV20-1 | CSASPTSGAYPTYNEQFF | TGCAGTGCTAGCCCGACTAGCGGGGCTTATCCTACCTACAATGAGCAGTTCTTC
few | 14 | NA | TRBJ2-1 | TRBV7-3 | CASSVGAGIGEQFF | TGTGCCAGCAGCGTTGGGGCAGGGATAGGTGAGCAGTTCTTC
few | 12 | NA | TRBJ2-7 | TRBV7-9 | CASSTSSYEQYF | TGTGCCAGCTCGACATCCAGTTACGAGCAGTACTTC
NA | 11 | NA | TRBJ1-2 | TRBV29-1 | CSVGLGKGYTF | TGCAGCGTTGGCCTAGGGAAAGGCTACACCTTC
NA | 16 | TRBD2 | TRBJ2-3 | TRBV6-1 | CASAGISGGEEDTQYF | TGTGCCAGCGCGGGGATAAGCGGGGGGGAGGAAGATACGCAGTATTTT
NA | 19 | TRBD2 | TRBJ2-3 | TRBV11-2 | CASSSFLLSSGGATDTQYF | TGTGCCAGCAGCTCCTTCCTCCTCTCTAGCGGGGGGGCAACAGATACGCAGTATTTT
many | 16 | TRBD2 | TRBJ2-3 | TRBV7-9 | CASSRRGGLGTDTQYF | TGTGCCAGCAGCCGGCGGGGGGGCCTCGGCACAGATACGCAGTATTTT
few | 14 | NA | TRBJ2-5 | TRBV29-1 | CSVGIGVPGETQYF | TGCAGCGTTGGGATAGGGGTACCGGGAGAGACCCAGTACTTC
NA | 12 | NA | TRBJ2-7 | TRBV20-1 | CSAAKGFVEQYF | TGCAGTGCAGCAAAGGGTTTTGTCGAGCAGTACTTC
many | 11 | NA | TRBJ2-7 | TRBV20-1 | CSAPLGYEQYF | TGCAGTGCCCCACTGGGCTACGAGCAGTACTTC
many | 14 | NA | TRBJ1-2 | TRBV29-1 | CSVATGLANYGYTF | TGCAGCGTTGCAACAGGGCTGGCTAACTATGGCTACACCTTC
NA | 15 | NA | TRBJ1-2 | TRBV25-1 | CASSDHRASNYGYTF | TGTGCCAGCAGTGACCACAGAGCCAGTAACTATGGCTACACCTTC
NA | 12 | NA | TRBJ2-1 | TRBV29-1 | CSVELDYNEQFF | TGCAGCGTTGAATTGGACTACAATGAGCAGTTCTTC
many | 14 | NA | TRBJ2-5 | TRBV4-3 | CASSQDMVAETQYF | TGCGCCAGCAGCCAAGATATGGTCGCAGAGACCCAGTACTTC
many | 15 | NA | TRBJ2-1 | TRBV4-3 | CASSQDIVGWSEQFF | TGCGCCAGCAGCCAAGATATCGTGGGATGGAGTGAGCAGTTCTTC
NA | 12 | NA | TRBJ2-6 | TRBV12-3/TRBV12-4 | CAGGSGANVLTF | TGTGCAGGTGGCTCTGGGGCCAACGTCCTGACTTTC
NA | 14 | NA | TRBJ1-2 | TRBV29-1 | CSVWSGDPRYGYTF | TGCAGCGTTTGGTCGGGGGATCCCAGATATGGCTACACCTTC
few | 17 | NA | TRBJ2-2 | TRBV12-3/TRBV12-4 | CASSLGWTGANTGELFF | TGTGCCAGCAGTTTAGGGTGGACCGGCGCGAACACCGGGGAGCTGTTTTTT
NA | 13 | NA | TRBJ1-5 | TRBV29-1 | CSVEIGPNQPQHF | TGCAGCGTTGAGATAGGACCCAATCAGCCCCAGCATTTT
NA | 15 | TRBD2 | TRBJ2-3 | TRBV12-3/TRBV12-4 | CASGHSGGRTDTQYF | TGTGCCAGCGGTCATAGCGGGGGTCGCACAGATACGCAGTATTTT
NA | 13 | TRBD1 | TRBJ1-5 | TRBV29-1 | CSVTTGQYQPQHF | TGCAGCGTGACAACGGGACAGTATCAGCCCCAGCATTTT
once | 14 | TRBD2 | TRBJ2-3 | TRBV18 | CASSRSGGEDTQYF | TGTGCCAGCTCACGGAGCGGGGGGGAAGATACGCAGTATTTT
NA | 16 | NA | TRBJ1-5 | TRBV7-2 | CASSLDVGRGNQPQHF | TGTGCCAGCAGCTTAGACGTAGGCAGGGGCAATCAGCCCCAGCATTTT
NA | 18 | TRBD2 | TRBJ2-2 | TRBV11-2 | CASSWTELAASNTGELFF | TGTGCCAGCAGCTGGACCGAACTAGCGGCGTCGAACACCGGGGAGCTGTTTTTT
NA | 14 | NA | TRBJ1-5 | TRBV6-5 | CASSYSDGRQPQHF | TGTGCCAGCAGTTACTCAGATGGTAGGCAGCCCCAGCATTTT
NA | 14 | NA | TRBJ2-1 | TRBV20-1 | CSASKPTSYNEQFF | TGCAGTGCTAGTAAGCCTACTAGCTATAATGAGCAGTTCTTC
many | 14 | NA | TRBJ2-3 | TRBV7-3 | CASSLGIVTDTQYF | TGTGCCAGCAGCTTAGGGATAGTCACAGATACGCAGTATTTT
many | 14 | TRBD1 | TRBJ2-1 | TRBV16 | CASSPDRGDNEQFF | TGTGCCAGCAGCCCAGACAGGGGGGACAATGAGCAGTTCTTC
NA | 15 | NA | TRBJ1-5 | TRBV19 | CASSIDHGMIQPQHF | TGTGCCAGTAGTATAGACCATGGTATGATACAGCCCCAGCATTTT
NA | 14 | TRBD1 | TRBJ2-5 | TRBV20-1 | CSARGTGRTETQYF | TGCAGTGCTAGGGGGACAGGGCGGACGGAGACCCAGTACTTC
many | 16 | NA | TRBJ2-1 | TRBV15 | CATSRGKPSSYNEQFF | TGTGCCACCAGCAGAGGAAAACCCAGCTCCTACAATGAGCAGTTCTTC
few | 15 | TRBD1 | TRBJ1-5 | TRBV11-2 | CASSLDGQGHQPQHF | TGTGCCAGCAGCTTAGACGGACAGGGACATCAGCCCCAGCATTTT